The clone carrying this T cell receptor (beta chain) appeared once. The target antigen is unknown. Other DNA sequences within the sample encode an identical CDR3. Original processing methods: Junction-only immunoSEQ data arrived without quality scores, meaning filtering differed. The table came from immunoSEQ multiplex PCR; TCRdb's copy has only in-frame clones and leaves some out. V and J calls and clone size are those listed in that table; D and trimming were worked out from the DNA. This table has about 590,000 clones, 95% appearing once. This sample is part of a study of shared clonotypes between healthy human individuals. Naive CD8 cells lacked CD45RO, underwent positive selection for CCR7 and left out terminally differentiated effector memory CD45RA+ cells. Trimming removed 2 bases at V and 1 base at J, with 5 bases between. Germline V gives CDR1 MNHEY, CDR2 SVGAGI. The CDR3 spans 13 residues.

Notes on the study in general: Across a handful of donors, naive CD4 shared around 5.3%, naive CD8 over 3%, memory CD4 over 2%, memory CD8 under 0.5%. Non-shared clonotypes were found to have lower generation probabilities than the clonotypes that were shared by all four of the sorted-subset donors.

This sequence was found in a woman in her 30s in good health. Sequencing input: naive CD8+ T cells sorted from blood. This sequence joins TRBV6-5 and TRBJ1-1; D remains unclear. CDR3 DNA sequence: TGTGCCAGCAGTTACGCGGGGAACACTGAAGCTTTCTTT. It codes for CASSYAGNTEAFF.